The sequence of this T cell receptor (beta chain) was determined in a study of blood T cells in healthy people across ages. Trimming shortened V by 3 bases and J by 2 bases, and 15 bases separated the two germline ends. This CDR3 spans 15 amino acids. CDR1 and CDR2 (germline): DFQATT, SNEGSKA (reference sequence). A J-beta primer mix and a sample-barcoded 5' primer were used in a second PCR of about 7 to 12 cycles. TCRdb re-derived calls from the 5' RACE reads in MiXCR, one entry per CDR3 protein. The data hold about 1,800,000 distinct CDR3 sequences, with roughly 27% observed a single time. The rearrangement uses TRBV20-1 and TRBJ2-3; no definite D call. The specimen was blood. The clonotype was recovered from a woman in her 30s in good health. The CDR3 reads CSASRSTATTDTQYF. The CDR3 region has the DNA TGCAGTGCTAGTCGTAGTACAGCTACCACAGATACGCAGTATTTT.